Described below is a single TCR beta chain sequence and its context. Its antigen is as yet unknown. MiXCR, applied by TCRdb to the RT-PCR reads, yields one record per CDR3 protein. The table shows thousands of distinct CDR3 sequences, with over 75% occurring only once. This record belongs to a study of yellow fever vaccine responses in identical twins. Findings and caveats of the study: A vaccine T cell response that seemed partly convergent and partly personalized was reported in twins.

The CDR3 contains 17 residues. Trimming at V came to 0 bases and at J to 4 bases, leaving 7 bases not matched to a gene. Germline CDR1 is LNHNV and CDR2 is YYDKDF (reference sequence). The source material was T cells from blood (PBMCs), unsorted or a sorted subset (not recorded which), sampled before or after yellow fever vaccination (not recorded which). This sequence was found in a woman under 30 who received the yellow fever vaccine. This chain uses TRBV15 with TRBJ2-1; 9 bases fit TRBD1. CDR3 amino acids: CATSRDTGTGLYNEQFF. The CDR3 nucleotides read TGTGCCACCAGCAGAGATACCGGGACAGGGTTGTACAATGAGCAGTTCTTC.